The TCR beta chain described here comes from a study of blood T cell repertoires in COVID-19 (dated by TCRdb to between 2020 and 2021). Looking at the study overall: The collaborator samples originated in the United States, Italy and Spain and spanned the acute and convalescent phases of COVID-19. The prospective study material was composed of cDNA or gDNA derived from T cells, B-cell-depleted T cells, or PBMCs. Deeply sampled blood TCRbeta repertoires from subjects exposed to, actively infected with, or recovered from COVID-19 were included in the dataset. The repertoires were made available in a free public database intended to serve as a resource for research on the immune response to SARS-CoV-2. Samples came from the ongoing ImmuneRACE study (first 160 participants) plus 1,254 subjects from 6 global collaborators. Sample metadata almost always included a de-identified subject ID, COVID-19 status, age in years and sex. HLA class I and class II types, where available, came from metadata supplied by the sample provider rather than from assay-based typing. General findings and caveats noted by the study authors: How much clinical and demographic metadata was included differed by source and by participant, and the metadata was provided uncurated.

Turning to this clone: Its antigen is not yet known. No base quality information exists; no much larger clone differs at one position.

CDR1 and CDR2 are drawn from the germline V gene: SGHRS, YFSETQ. Clipping removes 2 bases from V and 7 bases from J, with 8 as the unmatched junction base count. The CDR3 contains 14 residues, cysteine and phenylalanine counted. CDR3 DNA only is kept here, 42 bases in frame from base 1. Participants in the prospective study were aged roughly 18 to 89 years, lived in 20 to 30 United States geographic areas, and enrolled through a virtual design. Cohort assignment in the prospective study relied on participant-reported clinical history from a screening survey and a study questionnaire. Exposed participants were defined as having been in contact with someone with a PCR-confirmed or clinician-diagnosed COVID-19 case within 2 weeks of study entry. In the prospective study, whole blood, serum and a nasopharyngeal or oropharyngeal swab were collected from each participant by mobile phlebotomists. Additional blood draws and questionnaires over an approximately two-month period could optionally be provided by prospective study participants. Blood samples from the prospective study were shipped frozen or at room temperature prior to DNA extraction.

TCRbeta CDR3 regions were amplified from genomic DNA using the immunoSEQ Assay, a bias-controlled multiplex PCR. The original pipeline was this. The number of nucleated cells in each sample was estimated by amplification of reference gene primers within the assay. To quantify the absolute abundance of each unique TCRbeta CDR3 rearrangement, sequence reads were collapsed and filtered. For each sample, productive Simpson clonality was calculated as the square root of Simpson's diversity index over productive rearrangements. TCRdb provides this immuneACCESS table in a form limited to in-frame rearrangements. Some clones are lacking; in checked studies, under half of them reflect an unresolved V gene, and why the rest are absent is not known. For V, J and clone size, that table is used; D and trimming come from the DNA. The sample profile shows 140,000 or so clones; about 84% of them were found once. The ten largest clones add up to 1.5% to 2% of the sample.

This receptor chain uses TRBV5-1 and TRBJ1-2; TRBD1 fits 7 bases in the junction. Material for sequencing was PBMCs or T cells enriched from blood (not recorded which). The TCR originated in a woman aged 18-29 years who had been exposed to COVID-19. The CDR3 reads CASSLQTGVRGYTF. The nucleotide sequence reads as follows: TGCGCCAGCAGCTTACAAACAGGGGTTCGTGGCTACACCTTC.